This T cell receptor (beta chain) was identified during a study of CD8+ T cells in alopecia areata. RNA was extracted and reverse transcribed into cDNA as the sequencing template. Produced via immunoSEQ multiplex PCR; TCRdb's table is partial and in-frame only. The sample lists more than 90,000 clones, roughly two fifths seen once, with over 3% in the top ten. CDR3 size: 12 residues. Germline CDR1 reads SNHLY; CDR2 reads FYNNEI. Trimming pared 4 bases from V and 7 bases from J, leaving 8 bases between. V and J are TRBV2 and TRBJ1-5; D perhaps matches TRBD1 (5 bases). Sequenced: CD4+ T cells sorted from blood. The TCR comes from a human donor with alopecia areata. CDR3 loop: CASSVGAQPQHF. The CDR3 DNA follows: TGTGCCAGCAGTGTCGGGGCCCAGCCCCAGCATTTT.